This TCR beta chain comes out of a study of blood T cell repertoires in COVID-19. The protocol was immunoSEQ multiplex PCR, while the TCRdb copy is restricted to in-frame clones and leaves out a portion. This sample has some 120,000 clones, with 85% to 90% found just once. This CDR3 is built from 14 residues. Seattle cases were enrolled at active infection and followed longitudinally. This receptor was identified in a woman of 80 years or more with COVID-19, enrolled during active disease. Material for sequencing was peripheral blood. This chain connects TRBV21-1 to TRBJ2-1; TRBD2, as called in the table, went unchecked against the DNA. TRBV21-1 is listed as a pseudogene. This CDR3 reads CASSKGSGYNEQFF. The CDR3 DNA reads as TGTGCCAGCAGCAAAGGTAGCGGTTACAATGAGCAGTTCTTC.